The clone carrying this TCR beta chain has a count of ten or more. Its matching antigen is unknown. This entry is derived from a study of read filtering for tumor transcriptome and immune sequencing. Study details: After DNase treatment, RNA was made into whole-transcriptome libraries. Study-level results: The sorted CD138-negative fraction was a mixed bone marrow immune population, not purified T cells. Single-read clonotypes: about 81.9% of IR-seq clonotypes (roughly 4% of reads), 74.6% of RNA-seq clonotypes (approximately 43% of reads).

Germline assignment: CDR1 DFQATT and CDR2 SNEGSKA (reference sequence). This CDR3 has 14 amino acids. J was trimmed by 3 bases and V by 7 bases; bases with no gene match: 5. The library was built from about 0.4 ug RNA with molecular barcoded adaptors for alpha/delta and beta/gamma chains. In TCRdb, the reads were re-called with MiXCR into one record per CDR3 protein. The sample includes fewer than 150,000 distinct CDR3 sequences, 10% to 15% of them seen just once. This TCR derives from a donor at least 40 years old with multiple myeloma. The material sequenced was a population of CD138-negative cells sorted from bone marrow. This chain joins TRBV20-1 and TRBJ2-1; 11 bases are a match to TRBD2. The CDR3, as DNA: TGCAGTGGAGCTAGCGGGAGGCTCTACAATGAGCAGTTCTTC. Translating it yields CSGASGRLYNEQFF.